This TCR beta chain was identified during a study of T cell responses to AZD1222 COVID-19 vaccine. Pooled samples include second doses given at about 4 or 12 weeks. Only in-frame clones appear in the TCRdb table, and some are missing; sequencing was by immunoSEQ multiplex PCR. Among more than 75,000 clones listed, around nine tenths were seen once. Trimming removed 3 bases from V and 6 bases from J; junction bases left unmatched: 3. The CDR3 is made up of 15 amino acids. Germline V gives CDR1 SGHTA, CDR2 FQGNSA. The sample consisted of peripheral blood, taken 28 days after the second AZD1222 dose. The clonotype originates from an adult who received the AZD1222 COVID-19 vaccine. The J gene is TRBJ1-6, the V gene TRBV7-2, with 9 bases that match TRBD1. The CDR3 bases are TGTGCCAGCAGCTTTCGGGACAGGGTTAATTCACCCCTCCACTTT. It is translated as CASSFRDRVNSPLHF.